These 11 T cell receptor beta chains were sequenced from one sample in a study of TET2 disruption in CD19-targeted CAR T cells. TCRdb's copy holds only in-frame clones and misses some; the assay was immunoSEQ multiplex PCR. The sample has about 25,000 clones. Their antigens remain unidentified. Treatment indicated: autologous CTL019 cells: CD19 CAR with 4-1BB and CD3 zeta domains. The source material was CD8- CAR+ T cells sorted from cultured blood T cells, sampled for CD19 CAR T cell therapy. The subset denotes: CD8-negative CAR-positive T cells from the infusion product. All receptors derive from a man aged 65 to 85 with chronic lymphocytic leukemia.

Of note for this clone: The sequenced fragment ends 3 residues before the CDR3 boundary, so the rest is inferred from the germline J gene. The chain carries TRBV10-2 and TRBJ2-4, with TRBD1 matching 7 bases. The CDR3 extends over 13 amino acids. CDR1 WSHSY and CDR2 SAAADI come from the germline V gene. The CDR3 sequence is CASTGTVNQPQYF. Incomplete CDR3 DNA: TGCGCCAGCACCGGGACAGTCAATCAGCCT.

Concerning this clone: The read falls 3 residues short of the CDR3 end, and the missing part is taken from the germline J gene. This chain uses TRBV7-9 with TRBJ2-4; D might be TRBD1 (5 bases). Germline CDR1 and CDR2: SEHNR and FQNEAQ (reference sequence). This CDR3 comprises 15 residues. The CDR3 spells CASSRQLTDNYGQYF. CDR3 DNA (partial): TGTGCCAGCAGCCGACAACTGACAGATAACTATGGT.

As for this clone: The sequence runs out 3 residues before the end of the CDR3; the remainder is reconstructed from the germline J gene. Other DNA sequences in the sample encode the same CDR3. The chain uses TRBV19 and TRBJ1-3; maybe TRBD1 (5 bases). V lost 10 bases and J 4 bases, leaving 20 bases between the germline ends. This CDR3 has 15 residues. The germline V gene encodes CDR1 LNHDA and CDR2 SQIVND (reference sequence). The sequenced CDR3 bases are TGTGCCACGCGCCAGGGTCTCCAGGGCGGAAACACC. Residues: CATRQGLQGGNT. The full CDR3 is CATRQGLQGGNTIYF. The full variable domain, its missing parts supplied by reference TRBV19 and TRBJ1-3, is DGGITQSPKYLFRKEGQNVTLSCEQNLNHDAMYWYRQDPGQGLRLIYYSQIVNDFQKGDIAEGYSVSREKKESFPLTVTSAQKNPTAFYLCATRQGLQGGNTIYFGEGSWLTVV.

On this clone: The CDR3 extends 3 residues past the end of the read, so its final part is completed from the germline J gene. Other nucleotide sequences in the sample specify the same CDR3. This chain uses TRBV29-1 with TRBJ1-3; D gene ambiguous. The germline V and J ends were trimmed by 4 bases and 4 bases, with 11 bases remaining between them. The CDR3 length is 13 residues. Per the germline V gene, CDR1 is SQVTM and CDR2 is ANQGSEA. The CDR3 bases that were read are TGCAGCGTTGGAGCCGGGGTCGGAAACACC. Encoded protein: CSVGAGVGNT. The entire CDR3 is CSVGAGVGNTIYF.

A word on this clone: The read comes to an end 3 residues before the CDR3 does, leaving the germline J gene to fill in the end. The J gene is TRBJ2-4, the V gene TRBV10-3; D gene uncertain. Looked up from germline, CDR1 is ENHRY and CDR2 is SYGVKD. The length of the CDR3 is 15 residues. CDR3 bases read: TGTGCCATCAGTGAGAGTGGGCCGGTCGATCAGCCT. This translates into CAISESGPVDQP. In full, the CDR3 reads CAISESGPVDQPQYF.

As to this clone: The read ends 3 residues shy of where the CDR3 ends; the end is completed using the germline J gene. The rearrangement links TRBV19 to TRBJ2-6; 8 nucleotides align to TRBD1. Trimming cost V 7 bases and J 2 bases; bases outside gene matches: 1. CDR1 is LNHDA, CDR2 SQIVND, per germline (reference sequence). The CDR3 has 14 amino acids. Incomplete CDR3 DNA: TGTGCCAGTAAGACAGGGGCTGGGGCCAACGTC. Its translation: CASKTGAGANV. The entire CDR3 sequence reads CASKTGAGANVLTF.

Regarding this clone: The read terminates 3 residues before the CDR3 end, so the remaining end is supplied by the germline J gene. The chain is built from TRBV6-1 and TRBJ2-3, with 8 bases that match TRBD2. CDR1 MNHNS and CDR2 SASEGT come from the germline V gene. The CDR3 extends over 16 amino acids. The V segment lost 0 bases and the J segment 3 bases; nucleotides outside the gene matches: 5. CDR3 sequence reads: CASSEATRGGTDTQYF. The covered CDR3 bases are TGTGCCAGCAGTGAAGCAACCCGGGGGGGTACAGATACG.

With respect to this clone: The DNA ends 3 residues before the CDR3 does, and the rest of the CDR3 is filled in from the germline J gene. The chain couples TRBV19 to TRBJ2-3; perhaps TRBD1 as D (5 bases). The germline V and J ends were trimmed by 7 bases and 2 bases, with 13 bases remaining between them. This CDR3 spans 14 amino acids. Per the germline V gene, CDR1 is LNHDA and CDR2 is SQIVND (reference sequence). CDR3 bases read: TGTGCCAGTAAGGATGGGGCTTCCACAGATACG. Translation: CASKDGASTDT. In full, the CDR3 is CASKDGASTDTQYF.

Points on this clone: The read halts 3 residues ahead of the CDR3 end, with the missing end drawn from the germline J gene. The J gene is TRBJ1-4, the V gene TRBV25-1; TRBD1 agrees at 7 bases. From germline, CDR1 is MGHDK and CDR2 SYGVNS. The CDR3 has 14 residues. The ends lost 6 bases at V and 5 bases at J; junction bases unmatched: 6. CDR3 DNA, as far as it was read: TGTGCCAGCAGGACCGGGACAGCGAATGAAAAA. Translating it yields CASRTGTANEK. The complete CDR3 reads CASRTGTANEKLFF.

On this clone itself: The read gets to within 3 residues of the CDR3 end, and the germline J gene fills in the rest. V gene TRBV13 combines with J gene TRBJ2-4, with TRBD2 matching over 7 bases. Germline V CDR1 and CDR2: PRHDT, FYEKMQ (reference sequence). This CDR3 comprises 14 residues. The sequenced part of the CDR3 DNA is TGTGCCAGCAGCTCCGGATGGGGGGACTATGGT. Amino acid sequence: CASSSGWGDYG. The complete CDR3 protein is CASSSGWGDYGQYF. The whole variable domain, filled in from reference TRBV13 and TRBJ2-4, reads AAGVIQSPRHLIKEKRETATLKCYPIPRHDTVYWYQQGPGQDPQFLISFYEKMQSDKGSIPDRFSAQQFSDYHSELNMSSLELGDSALYFCASSSGWGDYGQYFGAGTRLSVL.

To note about this clone: The read stops 3 residues short of the end of the CDR3; the missing end is completed from the germline J gene. This sequence joins TRBV28 and TRBJ1-6; the match to TRBD1 covers 9 bases. CDR3 length: 15 residues. Germline-derived CDR1 and CDR2 are MDHEN and SYDVKM. Trimming at V came to 5 bases and at J to 10 bases, leaving 9 bases not matched to a gene. The CDR3 region is CASSRSTGGDSPLHF. The sequenced part of the CDR3 DNA is TGTGCCAGCAGTCGGTCAACAGGGGGCGACTCACCC.